This TCR beta chain was identified during a study of cytotoxic CD8 clonotypes in ibrutinib-treated CLL. V lost 4 bases, J lost 6 bases, and 8 bases stayed unmatched. Germline CDR1 and CDR2: SQVTM and ANQGSEA. This CDR3 comprises 14 residues. Only in-frame clones appear in the TCRdb table, and some are missing; sequencing was by immunoSEQ multiplex PCR. The top ten clones hold around 43% of a sample with fewer than 70,000 clones, roughly 70% of them seen once. The chain carries TRBV29-1 and TRBJ2-2; 7 nucleotides line up with TRBD1. The TCR comes from a human donor with chronic lymphocytic leukemia. The sample here was PBMCs, taken after 12 months of ibrutinib treatment. CDR3 coding DNA: TGCAGCGTTGCAACACTGGGGACAGCCGGGGAGCTGTTTTTT. Its translation is CSVATLGTAGELFF.